These 12 T cell receptor beta chains came from one sample sequenced in a study of T cells in Graves' hyperthyroidism and ophthalmopathy. Amplification yielded TCR beta CDR3 regions, with RNA transcripts as the source. A set of HTBI primers served as the primers for a first-round RT-PCR of the TCR CDR3. One entry per CDR3 protein results from TCRdb running MiXCR on the multiplex PCR reads. The table has under 650,000 distinct CDR3 sequences, about 16% seen once; the top ten hold 3% to 4.5%. Sequencing input: blood. These receptor sequences come from a young woman with Graves' hyperthyroidism.

Note on this clonotype: This clone may be a read error of a much larger clone one base away. The chain is built from TRBV11-3 and TRBJ2-2; TRBD1 might be the D (5 bases). Trimming took 5 bases from V and 7 from J, leaving 17 bases between them. Germline V gene sequence: CDR1 SGHNT, CDR2 YENEEA. The CDR3 sequence is 15 residues long. This CDR3 is CASSPMTAIVGELFF. CDR3 nucleotide sequence: TGTGCCAGCAGCCCCATGACAGCTATTGTCGGGGAGCTGTTTTTT.

This clonotype was seen only a few times. V and J are TRBV7-9 and TRBJ2-7; TRBD2 matches 7 bases. J gave up 4 bases and V 6 bases, and 12 bases lay outside the gene matches. Germline V CDR1 and CDR2: SEHNR, FQNEAQ (reference sequence). The CDR3 contains 15 residues. The CDR3 here is CASSFSAGVVYEQYF. In DNA, the CDR3 is TGTGCCAGCAGTTTCTCGGCGGGAGTGGTATACGAGCAGTACTTC.

The chain is built from TRBV5-1 and TRBJ2-3, with 9 bases fitting TRBD2. With 1 base clipped from V and 3 bases from J, the junction kept 9 bases outside the gene matches. The germline V gene has CDR1 SGHRS and CDR2 YFSETQ. The CDR3 runs to 17 residues. The CDR3 DNA reads as TGCGCCAGCAGCTTGATTGGGGCGGGAGGGCCAACAGATACGCAGTATTTT. Protein: CASSLIGAGGPTDTQYF. Based on the CDR3 plus reference TRBV5-1 and TRBJ2-3, the full variable domain is KAGVTQTPRYLIKTRGQQVTLSCSPISGHRSVSWYQQTPGQGLQFLFEYFSETQRNKGNFPGRFSGRQFSNSRSEMNVSTLELGDSALYLCASSLIGAGGPTDTQYFGPGTRLTVL.

Many counts were recorded for this clonotype. This rearrangement joins TRBV2 to TRBJ2-7; D is uncertain. The CDR3 spans 11 residues. Looked up from germline, CDR1 is SNHLY and CDR2 is FYNNEI. Trimming left V 6 bases short and J 1 base short, with 4 bases between. CDR3 region: CASRYSYEQYF. The DNA of the CDR3 is TGTGCCAGCAGGTATTCCTACGAGCAGTACTTC. Combining the CDR3 with reference TRBV2 and TRBJ2-7 gives the whole variable domain EPEVTQTPSHQVTQMGQEVILRCVPISNHLYFYWYRQILGQKVEFLVSFYNNEISEKSEIFDDQFSVERPDGSNFTLKIRSTKLEDSAMYFCASRYSYEQYFGPGTRLTVT.

This clonotype showed up many times. The J gene is TRBJ2-5, the V gene TRBV7-3, with a possible D match to TRBD2 (5 bases). CDR1 is SGHTA, CDR2 FQGTGA, per germline. This CDR3 spans 15 amino acids. Trimming left V 2 bases short and J 1 base short, with 11 bases between. In DNA, the CDR3 is TGTGCCAGCAGCTTATCTTCGGGATTCCAAGAGACCCAGTACTTC. Residues: CASSLSSGFQETQYF.

A word on this clonotype: Sequence at one end of the junction differs from germline and may be a read error. This sequence joins TRBV27 and TRBJ2-1; TRBD2 agrees at 8 bases. This CDR3 is built from 15 residues. CDR1 is MNHEY and CDR2 is SMNVEV in the germline V gene (reference sequence). CDR3 residues: CASKAAGGPYNEQLF. The DNA for the CDR3 is TGTGCCAGCAAAGCCGCGGGAGGCCCCTACAATGAGCAGCTCTTC.

This clonotype was picked up a small number of times. This chain uses TRBV9 with TRBJ2-7; 8 bases map to TRBD1. The germline V gene has CDR1 SGDLS and CDR2 YYNGEE. This CDR3 spans 15 amino acids. V shed 4 bases, J shed 6 bases, and the junction held 12 bases outside the gene matches. The CDR3 DNA reads as TGTGCCAGCAGCCCACGGACAGGGAGCCCCGCCGAGCAGTACTTC. This encodes CASSPRTGSPAEQYF. Full variable domain (rest looked up from reference TRBV9 and TRBJ2-7): DSGVTQTPKHLITATGQRVTLRCSPRSGDLSVYWYQQSLDQGLQFLIQYYNGEERAKGNILERFSAQQFPDLHSELNLSSLELGDSALYFCASSPRTGSPAEQYFGPGTRLTVT.

The chain has TRBV20-1 and TRBJ2-1; 8 nucleotides line up with TRBD1. The CDR3 extends over 14 amino acids. Germline V lookup: CDR1 DFQATT, CDR2 SNEGSKA (reference sequence). V shed 5 bases, J shed 8 bases, and the junction held 11 bases outside the gene matches. CDR3 DNA sequence: TGCAGTGCTGGGGGACAGGCCGACACTGATGAGCAGTTCTTC. Protein sequence: CSAGGQADTDEQFF.

This clonotype was found many times. The CDR3 sequence is CASSLPHSYEQYF. CDR3 in DNA: TGTGCCAGCAGCTTACCACACTCCTACGAGCAGTACTTC. This chain links TRBV11-2 with TRBJ2-7; D gene ambiguous. The CDR3 runs 13 residues. Germline CDR1 is SGHAT and CDR2 is FQNNGV. V was pared by 2 bases and J by 0 bases, with 5 bases between.

The rearrangement uses TRBV20-1 and TRBJ2-7, with 7 bases identical to TRBD1. The CDR3 is 14 residues long. The germline V gene has CDR1 DFQATT and CDR2 SNEGSKA (reference sequence). Germline trimming cut 5 bases from V and 3 bases from J; bases unmatched to any gene: 10. The chain's CDR3 is CSALNPGQFYEQYF. The CDR3 DNA reads as TGCAGTGCTCTTAACCCGGGACAGTTCTACGAGCAGTACTTC.

This clonotype showed up many times. The genes are TRBV28 and TRBJ2-2; D remains unclear. V lost 6 bases and J 3 bases, leaving 8 bases between the germline ends. The CDR3 is 13 amino acids. Germline V gene data show CDR1 as MDHEN and CDR2 as SYDVKM. The CDR3 is CASSPGHTGELFF. The DNA for the CDR3 is TGTGCCAGCAGCCCTGGACACACCGGGGAGCTGTTTTTT. Full variable domain (missing parts from reference TRBV28 and TRBJ2-2): DVKVTQSSRYLVKRTGEKVFLECVQDMDHENMFWYRQDPGLGLRLIYFSYDVKMKEKGDIPEGYSVSREKKERFSLILESASTNQTSMYLCASSPGHTGELFFGEGSRLTVL.

V usage is TRBV6-6 and J usage is TRBJ1-1; the match to TRBD1 covers 8 bases. The J segment lost 4 bases and the V segment lost 0 bases, leaving 4 bases of the junction unmatched. This CDR3 is built from 15 residues. Germline V CDR1 and CDR2: MNHNY, SVGAGI (reference sequence). CDR3 region: CASSYSYRGATEAFF. The CDR3 nucleotides are TGTGCCAGCAGTTACTCTTACAGGGGGGCCACTGAAGCTTTCTTT.